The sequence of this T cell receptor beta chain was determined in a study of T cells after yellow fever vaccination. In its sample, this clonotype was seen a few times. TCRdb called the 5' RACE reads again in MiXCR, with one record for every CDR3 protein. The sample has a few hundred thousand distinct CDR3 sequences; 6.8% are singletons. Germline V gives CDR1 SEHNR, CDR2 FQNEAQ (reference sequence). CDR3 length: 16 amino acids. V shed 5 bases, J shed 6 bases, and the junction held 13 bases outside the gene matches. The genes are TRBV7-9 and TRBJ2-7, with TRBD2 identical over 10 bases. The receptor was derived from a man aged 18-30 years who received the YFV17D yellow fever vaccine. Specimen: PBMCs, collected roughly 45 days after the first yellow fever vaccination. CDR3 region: CASSPRSSGGATEQYF. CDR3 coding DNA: TGTGCCAGCAGCCCGAGGTCGAGCGGGGGGGCCACCGAGCAGTACTTC.